This T cell receptor beta chain was retrieved from a study of control samples from healthy donors and cancer patients. V lost 2 bases, J lost 4 bases, and 5 bases lay in between. CDR3 length: 12 residues. Germline V gene lookup returns CDR1 SGHVS and CDR2 FNYEAQ. Only in-frame clones appear in the TCRdb table, and some are missing; sequencing was by immunoSEQ multiplex PCR. The table lists some 70,000 clones, about 83% of them singletons. This rearrangement joins TRBV7-6 to TRBJ1-1; D call uncertain. The TCR comes from a man aged 55 to 70 in good health. What was sequenced was blood. CDR3 loop: CASSLWATEAFF. In DNA form, the CDR3 reads TGTGCCAGCAGCTTATGGGCCACTGAAGCTTTCTTT.